The rows below give T cell receptor beta chains drawn from one sample of a study of blood T cell repertoires in COVID-19. Some clones are missing from TCRdb's copy, which holds only in-frame ones; the method was immunoSEQ multiplex PCR. This table has 35,000 to 45,000 clones, roughly nine tenths appearing once. Source material: peripheral blood. These receptors all stem from a man aged 50-60 years with active COVID-19. The CDR3 runs from the conserved cysteine through the conserved F or W. The D gene is left open where the match is weak. Only part of the rows carry a size: once, few, many, or a class if the clone is expanded.

D gene | clone size | J gene | V gene | CDR3 protein | CDR3 DNA
TRBD1 | NA | TRBJ1-6 | TRBV15 | CATSSGQGVRSPLHF | TGTGCCACCAGCAGTGGACAGGGCGTGCGGTCACCCCTCCACTTT
TRBD2 | NA | TRBJ2-1 | TRBV25-1 | CASSEYGTSGRIYNEQFF | TGTGCCAGCAGTGAATACGGGACTAGCGGGAGAATCTACAATGAGCAGTTCTTC
NA | NA | TRBJ1-5 | TRBV6-2/TRBV6-3 | CASSSRGISNQPQHF | TGTGCCAGCAGCTCCAGGGGTATAAGCAATCAGCCCCAGCATTTT
NA | NA | TRBJ2-1 | TRBV6-2/TRBV6-3 | CASSSRAPRGNNEQFF | TGTGCCAGCAGTTCTCGGGCTCCCCGGGGGAACAATGAGCAGTTCTTC
NA | NA | TRBJ1-2 | TRBV2 | CASSLQGYSNGYTF | TGTGCCAGCAGTTTACAGGGTTATTCGAATGGCTACACCTTC
TRBD2 | NA | TRBJ2-3 | TRBV5-1 | CASSLEPRGTSATDTQYF | TGCGCCAGCAGCTTGGAACCAAGAGGGACTAGCGCTACAGATACGCAGTATTTT
NA | NA | TRBJ1-1 | TRBV19 | CASSNTANTEAFF | TGTGCCAGTAGTAACACAGCGAACACTGAAGCTTTCTTT
NA | NA | TRBJ1-1 | TRBV5-1 | CASTQGAGGTEAFF | TGCGCCAGCACCCAGGGAGCCGGGGGGACTGAAGCTTTCTTT
NA | once | TRBJ2-7 | TRBV19 | CASSIGQGRYEQYF | TGTGCCAGTAGTATTGGGCAGGGGCGGTACGAGCAGTACTTC
NA | NA | TRBJ2-1 | TRBV11-3 | CASSPGTDEQFF | TGTGCCAGCAGCCCAGGCACTGATGAGCAGTTCTTC
TRBD1 | NA | TRBJ2-1 | TRBV5-4 | CASSLEGGQSNEQFF | TGTGCCAGCAGCTTGGAAGGGGGCCAAAGTAATGAGCAGTTCTTC
NA | NA | TRBJ2-7 | TRBV3-1/TRBV3-2 | CASSQGSTIPYEQYF | TGTGCCAGCAGCCAAGGTTCGACTATCCCCTACGAGCAGTACTTC
NA | NA | TRBJ1-4 | TRBV9 | CASSPGQTTNEKLFF | TGTGCCAGCAGCCCCGGACAGACAACTAATGAAAAACTGTTTTTT
NA | NA | TRBJ1-5 | TRBV7-8 | CASSPPRAGETSNQPQHF | TGTGCCAGCAGCCCGCCACGAGCAGGGGAGACTAGCAATCAGCCCCAGCATTTT
NA | few | TRBJ1-4 | TRBV7-9 | CASSFGQGINEKLFF | TGTGCCAGCAGCTTTGGTCAGGGGATAAATGAAAAACTGTTTTTT
NA | NA | TRBJ1-5 | TRBV28 | CASSLSDGGSYQPQHF | TGTGCCAGCAGTTTATCGGATGGCGGTTCTTATCAGCCCCAGCATTTT
NA | NA | TRBJ2-7 | TRBV4-1 | CASSQSVAQTYEQYF | TGCGCCAGCAGCCAATCGGTAGCGCAAACCTACGAGCAGTACTTC
NA | NA | TRBJ1-4 | TRBV27 | CASSLIGGPGGVELFF | TGTGCCAGCAGTTTAATAGGCGGGCCGGGCGGGGTGGAACTGTTTTTT
TRBD1 | NA | TRBJ2-6 | TRBV6-1 | CASSGGQGITSGANVLTF | TGTGCCAGCAGTGGGGGACAGGGAATCACGTCTGGGGCCAACGTCCTGACTTTC
TRBD1 | few | TRBJ2-7 | TRBV2 | CASSSTGTASYEQYF | TGTGCCAGCAGTTCCACCGGGACAGCTAGCTACGAGCAGTACTTC
NA | NA | TRBJ1-5 | TRBV6-2/TRBV6-3 | CASSYSAGQSQPQHF | TGTGCCAGCAGTTATAGTGCAGGGCAGAGTCAGCCCCAGCATTTT
NA | NA | TRBJ1-4 | TRBV7-9 | CASSQTQSRGEKLFF | TGTGCCAGCAGCCAGACCCAATCCCGAGGTGAAAAACTGTTTTTT
TRBD1 | NA | TRBJ2-1 | TRBV15 | CATSNRGNYNEQFF | TGTGCCACCAGCAACAGGGGCAACTACAATGAGCAGTTCTTC
NA | NA | TRBJ2-2 | TRBV18 | CASSPPGDGSRTGELFF | TGTGCCAGCTCACCACCCGGCGACGGGAGTAGAACCGGGGAGCTGTTTTTT
NA | NA | TRBJ2-7 | TRBV2 | CASSEQQGSYEQYF | TGTGCCAGCAGTGAACAACAGGGTTCCTACGAGCAGTACTTC
TRBD2 | NA | TRBJ2-3 | TRBV7-9 | CASSWTSVDTQYF | TGTGCCAGCAGCTGGACTAGCGTAGATACGCAGTATTTT
TRBD2 | NA | TRBJ2-6 | TRBV7-9 | CASSLGRGVSSGANVLTF | TGTGCCAGCAGCTTAGGGCGGGGGGTGAGCTCTGGGGCCAACGTCCTGACTTTC
TRBD1 | NA | TRBJ2-5 | TRBV7-9 | CASNLGGRRQGQETQYF | TGTGCCAGCAACCTGGGCGGGCGTCGACAGGGGCAAGAGACCCAGTACTTC
TRBD1 | NA | TRBJ1-3 | TRBV19 | CASSISRQGRFSGNTIYF | TGTGCCAGTAGTATATCCCGACAGGGACGATTCTCTGGAAACACCATATATTTT
NA | NA | TRBJ1-1 | TRBV30 | CAWTTGPREAFF | TGTGCCTGGACAACAGGGCCAAGAGAAGCTTTCTTT
NA | NA | TRBJ1-4 | TRBV7-8 | CASSSPLGTNEKLFF | TGTGCCAGCAGCTCGCCCCTAGGCACTAATGAAAAACTGTTTTTT
TRBD2 | NA | TRBJ2-1 | TRBV30 | CAWSVQNGRYNEQFF | TGTGCCTGGAGTGTACAAAACGGGAGGTACAATGAGCAGTTCTTC
NA | NA | TRBJ1-2 | TRBV2 | CASSEFQLRNYGYTF | TGTGCCAGCAGCGAGTTTCAACTACGAAACTATGGCTACACCTTC
NA | NA | TRBJ1-3 | TRBV10-3 | CAISESAGGSGNTIYF | TGTGCCATCAGTGAGTCAGCGGGCGGCTCTGGAAACACCATATATTTT
NA | NA | TRBJ2-7 | TRBV18 | CASSPKTDSYEQYF | TGTGCCAGCTCACCAAAGACAGACTCCTACGAGCAGTACTTC
TRBD1 | NA | TRBJ1-4 | TRBV9 | CASSTRQGAGEKLFF | TGTGCCAGCAGCACCCGACAGGGGGCAGGAGAAAAACTGTTTTTT
NA | NA | TRBJ2-1 | TRBV28 | CASSSGTHSLSSYNEQFF | TGTGCCAGCAGTTCCGGGACTCACTCTTTGAGCTCCTACAATGAGCAGTTCTTC
NA | NA | TRBJ2-1 | TRBV6-4 | CASSSDWGDNEQFF | TGTGCCAGCAGTTCCGATTGGGGAGACAATGAGCAGTTCTTC
NA | NA | TRBJ2-5 | TRBV5-1 | CASSLVGAVQETQYF | TGCGCCAGCAGCTTGGTCGGCGCGGTACAAGAGACCCAGTACTTC
NA | NA | TRBJ1-5 | TRBV19 | CASSARGEPREAQHF | TGTGCCAGTAGTGCCCGAGGGGAACCGCGGGAGGCCCAGCATTTT
NA | NA | TRBJ2-1 | TRBV2 | CAISRGSSYNEQFF | TGTGCCATCTCCCGGGGGAGCTCCTACAATGAGCAGTTCTTC
NA | NA | TRBJ2-2 | TRBV5-1 | CASNYRANGELFF | TGCGCCAGCAACTACAGGGCTAACGGGGAGCTGTTTTTT
NA | NA | TRBJ2-4 | TRBV24-1 | CATSGDPGTGRNIQYF | TGTGCCACCAGTGGTGACCCGGGGACTGGTCGAAACATTCAGTACTTC
TRBD2 | NA | TRBJ2-4 | TRBV18 | CASSPGRADYIQYF | TGTGCCAGCTCACCCGGGAGGGCCGACTACATTCAGTACTTC
TRBD1 | NA | TRBJ1-2 | TRBV6-5 | CASSWTGTLEYGYTF | TGTGCCAGCAGTTGGACAGGTACACTCGAATATGGCTACACCTTC
NA | NA | TRBJ1-6 | TRBV6-1 | CASSELSYNSPLHF | TGTGCCAGCAGTGAACTCTCCTATAATTCACCCCTCCACTTT
NA | NA | TRBJ2-7 | TRBV10-3 | CAISALGLGSDEQYF | TGTGCCATCAGTGCGTTAGGCCTGGGGAGTGACGAGCAGTACTTC
NA | NA | TRBJ1-1 | TRBV2 | CASINRFPEAFF | TGTGCCAGCATTAACAGGTTTCCTGAAGCTTTCTTT
TRBD2 | few | TRBJ2-5 | TRBV19 | CASSMARDYLRTETQYF | TGTGCCAGTAGTATGGCCCGGGACTATTTACGGACGGAGACCCAGTACTTC
TRBD2 | NA | TRBJ2-7 | TRBV5-1 | CASRTSGGSSYEQYF | TGCGCCAGCCGGACTAGCGGAGGAAGCTCCTACGAGCAGTACTTC